This TCR beta chain was observed in a study of T cell clones after liver transplantation. CD3+CD4+ and CD3+CD8+ cells were FACS-sorted from thawed unstimulated PBMCs. The CDR3 totals 17 residues. Germline-derived CDR1 and CDR2 are MDHEN and SYDVKM. The V segment lost 1 base and the J segment 2 bases; nucleotides outside the gene matches: 6. Clones were sequenced by immunoSEQ multiplex PCR, and TCRdb holds only the in-frame ones, with some missing. The sample shows about 50,000 clones, roughly 74% of them seen only once. The J gene is TRBJ2-2, the V gene TRBV28; TRBD2 aligns across 8 bases. This sequence was found in a human patient who received a liver transplant. Some T cells may arise from the graft donor. The material was CD4+ T cells from blood, obtained 54 months after liver transplant. CDR3 nucleotide sequence: TGTGCCAGCAGTTTATCAACAACTAGCGGTAACACCGGGGAGCTGTTTTTT. Amino acid sequence: CASSLSTTSGNTGELFF.